This TCR beta chain was identified during a study of T cell changes during pregnancy in multiple sclerosis. Trimming took 7 bases from V and 4 from J, leaving 7 bases between them. The germline gives CDR1 SEHNR, CDR2 FQNEAQ (reference sequence). The CDR3 length is 12 residues. TCRdb's table, derived via immunoSEQ multiplex PCR, lists solely in-frame clones and lacks some. The table includes roughly 14,000 clones, 65% to 90% detected once. The source of this sequence is a female donor with multiple sclerosis, enrolled in a pregnancy study. This chain uses TRBV7-9 with TRBJ2-2; D gene unclear. Specimen: CD8+ T cells from peripheral blood mononuclear cells, collected in the first trimester of pregnancy. CDR3 loop: CASTPPTGELFF. CDR3 DNA sequence: TGTGCCAGCACCCCTCCCACCGGGGAGCTGTTTTTT.